This T cell receptor (beta chain) was recorded in a study of blood T cells in healthy people across ages. Details on this clonotype: Its specificity is not known.

Together with a sample-barcoded 5' primer, a J-beta primer mix was included in a second PCR lasting roughly 6 to 12 cycles. Each cDNA was tagged by a template-switch adaptor containing 12 random nucleotides. TCRdb re-derived calls from the 5' RACE reads in MiXCR, one entry per CDR3 protein. Of around 800,000 distinct CDR3 sequences in the sample, 53% were seen once. Study observations and caveats: In older individuals, TCR beta diversity per million T cells was lower, falling roughly linearly with age.

Germline V lookup: CDR1 SEHNR, CDR2 FQNEAQ (reference sequence). The CDR3 is made up of 13 amino acids. The specimen sequenced was blood. V usage is TRBV7-9 and J usage is TRBJ2-4; D is unclear. The J call is uncertain, as TRBJ2-7 better fits the DNA end. This receptor was identified in an elderly man in good health. The CDR3: CASSTIGYNEQYF. Here the CDR3 DNA reads TGTGCCAGCAGCACGATCGGTTATAACGAGCAGTACTTC.